This T cell receptor beta chain was obtained from a study of blood T cell repertoires in COVID-19. The wider study: From the United States, Italy and Spain came samples of acute and convalescent COVID-19. From T cells, B-cell-depleted T cells, or PBMCs came the material, which was cDNA or gDNA.

Only a few counts were recorded for this clone. Per the original data handling: Amplification of reference gene primers provided the estimated nucleated cell counts. Sequenced by immunoSEQ multiplex PCR; TCRdb stores in-frame clones only, minus some. That table gives V, J and clone size, and the DNA gave D and trimming. The repertoire holds 200,000 to 250,000 clones, with approximately 83% as singletons. Per germline, CDR1 KGHDR and CDR2 SFDVKD. Trimming took 7 bases from V and 2 from J, leaving 8 bases between them. The CDR3 length is 13 residues. The sequenced material came from peripheral blood. The sequence derives from a human donor in a cohort sampled during active COVID-19. V usage is TRBV24-1 and J usage is TRBJ2-1, with D unresolved. The CDR3 DNA is TGTGCCACCAGCACACGTACCTACAATGAGCAGTTCTTC. Encoded protein: CATSTRTYNEQFF.